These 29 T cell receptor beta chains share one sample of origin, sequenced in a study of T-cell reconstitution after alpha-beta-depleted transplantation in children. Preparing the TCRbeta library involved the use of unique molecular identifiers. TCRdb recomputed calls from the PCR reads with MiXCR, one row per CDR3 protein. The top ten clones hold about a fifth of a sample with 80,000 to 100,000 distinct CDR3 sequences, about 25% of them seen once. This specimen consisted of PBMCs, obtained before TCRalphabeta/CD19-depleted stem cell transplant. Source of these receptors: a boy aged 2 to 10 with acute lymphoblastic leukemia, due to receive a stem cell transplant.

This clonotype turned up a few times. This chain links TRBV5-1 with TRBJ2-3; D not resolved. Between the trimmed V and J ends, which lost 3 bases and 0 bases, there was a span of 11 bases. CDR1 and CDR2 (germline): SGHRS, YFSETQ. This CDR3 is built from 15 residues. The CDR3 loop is CASSSSPSSTDTQYF. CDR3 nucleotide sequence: TGCGCCAGCAGCTCCTCGCCCTCTAGCACAGATACGCAGTATTTT.

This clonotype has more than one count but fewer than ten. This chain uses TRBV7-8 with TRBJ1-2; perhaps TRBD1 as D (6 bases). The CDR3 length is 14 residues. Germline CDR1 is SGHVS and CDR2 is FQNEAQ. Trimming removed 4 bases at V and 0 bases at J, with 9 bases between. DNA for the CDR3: TGTGCCAGCAGCTGGGACACTTCTAACTATGGCTACACCTTC. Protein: CASSWDTSNYGYTF.

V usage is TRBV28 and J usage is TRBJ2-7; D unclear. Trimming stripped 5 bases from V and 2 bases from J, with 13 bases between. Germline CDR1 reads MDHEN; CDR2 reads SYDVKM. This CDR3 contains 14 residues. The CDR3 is CASSRPGQAYEQYF. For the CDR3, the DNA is TGTGCCAGCAGTCGCCCCGGGCAAGCCTACGAGCAGTACTTC.

This chain's CDR3 is CASRGLEEGPRETQYF. CDR3 DNA sequence: TGCGCCAGCAGAGGACTAGAGGAGGGTCCGAGAGAGACCCAGTACTTC. The V call is TRBV10-2, the J call TRBJ2-5, with 7 bases aligning to TRBD2. From germline, CDR1 is WSHSY and CDR2 SAAADI. Trimming removed 6 bases from V and 4 bases from J; junction bases left unmatched: 14. The CDR3 spans 16 residues.

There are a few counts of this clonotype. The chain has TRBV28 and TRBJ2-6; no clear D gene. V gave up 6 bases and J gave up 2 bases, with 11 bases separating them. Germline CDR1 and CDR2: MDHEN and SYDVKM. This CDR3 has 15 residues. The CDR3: CASRSAVPGANVLTF. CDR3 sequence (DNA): TGTGCCAGCAGGTCGGCTGTCCCTGGGGCCAACGTCCTGACTTTC.

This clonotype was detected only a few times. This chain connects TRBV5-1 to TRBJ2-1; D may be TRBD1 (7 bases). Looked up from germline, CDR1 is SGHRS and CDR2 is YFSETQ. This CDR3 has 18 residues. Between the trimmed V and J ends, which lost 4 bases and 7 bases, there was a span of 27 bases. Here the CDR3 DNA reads TGCGCCAGCAGCCTTACAACAGGGGAACTAGCCCTCTGGAATGAGCAGTTCTTC. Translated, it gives CASSLTTGELALWNEQFF.

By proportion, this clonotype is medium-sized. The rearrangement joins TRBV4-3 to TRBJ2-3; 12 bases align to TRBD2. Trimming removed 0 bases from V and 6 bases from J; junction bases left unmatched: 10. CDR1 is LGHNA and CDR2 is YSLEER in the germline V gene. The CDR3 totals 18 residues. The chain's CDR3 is CASSQDPPTSGSADTQYF. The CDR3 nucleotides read TGCGCCAGCAGCCAAGATCCCCCGACTAGCGGGAGCGCGGATACGCAGTATTTT.

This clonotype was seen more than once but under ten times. The CDR3 loop is CAISESGGSPLHF. The CDR3 DNA follows: TGTGCCATCAGCGAATCAGGGGGCTCACCCCTCCACTTT. V gene TRBV10-3 combines with J gene TRBJ1-6; 8 bases are a match to TRBD1. The CDR3 has 13 amino acids. Germline CDR1 is ENHRY and CDR2 is SYGVKD. V shed 6 bases, J shed 10 bases, and the junction held 5 bases outside the gene matches.

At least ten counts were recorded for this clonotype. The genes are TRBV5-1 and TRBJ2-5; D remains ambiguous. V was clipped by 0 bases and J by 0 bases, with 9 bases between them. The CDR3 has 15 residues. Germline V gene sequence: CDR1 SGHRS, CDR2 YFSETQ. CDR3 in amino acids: CASSLAGANQETQYF. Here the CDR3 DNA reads TGCGCCAGCAGCTTGGCCGGAGCCAACCAAGAGACCCAGTACTTC.

The DNA of the CDR3 is TGCAGCACAGGGGGCCAGGGGCTAACGGAGACCCAGTACTTC. Translated, it gives CSTGGQGLTETQYF. The V and J genes are TRBV29-1 and TRBJ2-5; 9 bases agree with TRBD1. V lost 8 bases to trimming and J lost 5 bases; unmatched junction nucleotides: 12. CDR1 is SQVTM and CDR2 is ANQGSEA in the germline V gene. The CDR3 consists of 14 residues.

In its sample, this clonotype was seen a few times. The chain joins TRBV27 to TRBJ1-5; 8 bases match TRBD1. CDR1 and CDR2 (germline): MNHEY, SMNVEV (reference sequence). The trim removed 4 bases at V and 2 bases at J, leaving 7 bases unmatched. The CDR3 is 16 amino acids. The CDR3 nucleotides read TGTGCCAGCAGTTCGTCGACAGGGGACGGCAATCAGCCCCAGCATTTT. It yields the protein CASSSSTGDGNQPQHF.

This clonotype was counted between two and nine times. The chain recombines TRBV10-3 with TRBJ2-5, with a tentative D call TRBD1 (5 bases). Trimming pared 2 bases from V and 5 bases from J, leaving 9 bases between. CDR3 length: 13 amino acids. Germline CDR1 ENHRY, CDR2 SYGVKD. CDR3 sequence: CAISERGPETQYF. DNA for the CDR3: TGTGCCATCAGTGAGAGGGGCCCGGAGACCCAGTACTTC.

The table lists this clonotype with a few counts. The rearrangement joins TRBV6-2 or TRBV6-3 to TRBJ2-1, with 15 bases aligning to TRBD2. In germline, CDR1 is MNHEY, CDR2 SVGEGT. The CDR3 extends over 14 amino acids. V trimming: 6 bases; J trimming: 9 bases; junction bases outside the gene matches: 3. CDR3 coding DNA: TGTGCCAGCAGCAAGGGACTAGCGGGAGGTGAGCAGTTCTTC. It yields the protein CASSKGLAGGEQFF.

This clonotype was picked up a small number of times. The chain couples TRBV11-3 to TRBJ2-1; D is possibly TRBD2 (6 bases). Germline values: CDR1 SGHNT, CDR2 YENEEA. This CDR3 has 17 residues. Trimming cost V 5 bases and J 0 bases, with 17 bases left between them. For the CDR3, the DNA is TGTGCCAGCAGCCCAGCAGGAGGGGCTTACTCCTACAATGAGCAGTTCTTC. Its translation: CASSPAGGAYSYNEQFF.

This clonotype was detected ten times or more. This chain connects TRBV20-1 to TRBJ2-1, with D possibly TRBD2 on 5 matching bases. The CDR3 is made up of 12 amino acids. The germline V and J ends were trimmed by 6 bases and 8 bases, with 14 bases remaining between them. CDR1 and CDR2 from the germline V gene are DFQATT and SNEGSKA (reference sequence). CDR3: CSAKGPRDEQFF. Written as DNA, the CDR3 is TGCAGTGCCAAAGGTCCGCGGGATGAGCAGTTCTTC.

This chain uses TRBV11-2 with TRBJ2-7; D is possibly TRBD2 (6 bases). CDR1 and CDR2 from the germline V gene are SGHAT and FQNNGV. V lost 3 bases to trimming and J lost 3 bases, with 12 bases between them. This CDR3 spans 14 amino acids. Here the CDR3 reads CASSLGTELYEQYF. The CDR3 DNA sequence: TGTGCCAGCAGCTTGGGGACTGAGCTCTACGAGCAGTACTTC.

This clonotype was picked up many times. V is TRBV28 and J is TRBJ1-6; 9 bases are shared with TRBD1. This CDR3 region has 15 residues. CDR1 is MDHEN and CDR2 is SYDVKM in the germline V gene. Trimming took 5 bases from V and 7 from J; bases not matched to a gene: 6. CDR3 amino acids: CASSGDREWNSPLHF. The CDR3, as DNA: TGTGCCAGCAGTGGGGACAGGGAGTGGAATTCACCCCTCCACTTT.

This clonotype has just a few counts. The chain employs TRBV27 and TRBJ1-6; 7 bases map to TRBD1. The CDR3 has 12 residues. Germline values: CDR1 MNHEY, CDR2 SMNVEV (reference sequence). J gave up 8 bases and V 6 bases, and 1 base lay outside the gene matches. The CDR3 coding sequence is TGTGCCAGCAGACAGGGGCATTCACCCCTCCACTTT. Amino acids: CASRQGHSPLHF.

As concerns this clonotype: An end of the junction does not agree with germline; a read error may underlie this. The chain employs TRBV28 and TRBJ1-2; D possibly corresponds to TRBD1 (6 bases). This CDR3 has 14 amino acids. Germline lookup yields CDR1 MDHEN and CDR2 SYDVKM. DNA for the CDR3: TGTGCCAGCAGTTGGACCAGGGGCCTATATGGCGACACCTTC. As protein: CASSWTRGLYGDTF.

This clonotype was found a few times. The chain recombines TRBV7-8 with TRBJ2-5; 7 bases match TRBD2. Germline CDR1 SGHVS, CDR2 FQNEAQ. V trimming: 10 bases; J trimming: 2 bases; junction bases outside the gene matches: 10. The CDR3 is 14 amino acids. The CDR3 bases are TGTGCCACCTCTAGCGGAGTAGTACAAGAGACCCAGTACTTC. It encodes CATSSGVVQETQYF.

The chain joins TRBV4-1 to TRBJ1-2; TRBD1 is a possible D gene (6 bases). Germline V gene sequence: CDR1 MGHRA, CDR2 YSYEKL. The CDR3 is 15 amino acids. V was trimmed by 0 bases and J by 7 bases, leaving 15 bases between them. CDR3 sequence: CASSQDRVAGAGYTF. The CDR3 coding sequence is TGCGCCAGCAGCCAAGATAGGGTGGCAGGGGCTGGCTACACCTTC.

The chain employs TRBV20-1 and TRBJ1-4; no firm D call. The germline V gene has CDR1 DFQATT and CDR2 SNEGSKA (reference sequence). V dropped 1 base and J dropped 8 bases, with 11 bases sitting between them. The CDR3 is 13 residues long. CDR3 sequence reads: CSARGPGSEKLFF. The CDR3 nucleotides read TGCAGTGCTAGAGGTCCTGGTTCGGAAAAACTGTTTTTT.

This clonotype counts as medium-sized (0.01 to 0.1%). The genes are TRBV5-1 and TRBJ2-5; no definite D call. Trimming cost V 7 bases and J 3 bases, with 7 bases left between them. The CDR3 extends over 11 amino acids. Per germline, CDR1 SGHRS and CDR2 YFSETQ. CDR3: CASGVEETQYF. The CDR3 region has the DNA TGCGCCAGCGGGGTGGAAGAGACCCAGTACTTC.

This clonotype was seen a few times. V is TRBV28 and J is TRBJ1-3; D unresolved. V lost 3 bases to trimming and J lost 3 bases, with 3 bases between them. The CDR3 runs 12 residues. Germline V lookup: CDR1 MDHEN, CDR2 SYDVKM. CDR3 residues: CASSFFGNTIYF. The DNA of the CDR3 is TGTGCCAGCAGTTTCTTTGGAAACACCATATATTTT.

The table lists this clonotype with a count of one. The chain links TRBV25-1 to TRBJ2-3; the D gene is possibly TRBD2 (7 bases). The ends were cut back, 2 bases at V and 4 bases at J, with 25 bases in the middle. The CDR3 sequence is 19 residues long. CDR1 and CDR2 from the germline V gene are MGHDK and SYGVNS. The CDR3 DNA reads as TGTGCCAGCAGTGAAACGTCTAGCGGATTAGGGGGGACGTCAGATACGCAGTATTTT. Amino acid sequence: CASSETSSGLGGTSDTQYF.

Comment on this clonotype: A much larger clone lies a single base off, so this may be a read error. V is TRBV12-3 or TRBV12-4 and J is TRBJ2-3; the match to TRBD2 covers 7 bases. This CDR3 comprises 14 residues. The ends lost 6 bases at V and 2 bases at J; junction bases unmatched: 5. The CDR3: CASRPGLNTDTQYF. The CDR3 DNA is TGTGCCAGCAGACCGGGACTAAACACAGATACGCAGTATTTT.

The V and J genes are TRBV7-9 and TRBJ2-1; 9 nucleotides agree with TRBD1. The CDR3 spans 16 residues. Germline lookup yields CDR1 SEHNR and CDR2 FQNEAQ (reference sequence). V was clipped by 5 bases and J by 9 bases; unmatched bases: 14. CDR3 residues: CASSQSQTGGDREQFF. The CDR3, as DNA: TGTGCCAGCAGCCAATCCCAGACAGGGGGGGATCGTGAGCAGTTCTTC. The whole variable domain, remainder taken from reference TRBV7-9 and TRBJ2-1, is DTGVSQNPRHKITKRGQNVTFRCDPISEHNRLYWYRQTLGQGPEFLTYFQNEAQLEKSRLLSDRFSAERPKGSFSTLEIQRTEQGDSAMYLCASSQSQTGGDREQFFGPGTRLTVL.

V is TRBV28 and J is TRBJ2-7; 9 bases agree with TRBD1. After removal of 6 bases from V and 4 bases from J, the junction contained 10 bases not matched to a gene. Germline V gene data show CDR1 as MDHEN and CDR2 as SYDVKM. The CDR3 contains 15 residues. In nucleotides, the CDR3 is TGTGCCAGCAGGCTTTTGGGACAGGGTCTGTACGAGCAGTACTTC. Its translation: CASRLLGQGLYEQYF.

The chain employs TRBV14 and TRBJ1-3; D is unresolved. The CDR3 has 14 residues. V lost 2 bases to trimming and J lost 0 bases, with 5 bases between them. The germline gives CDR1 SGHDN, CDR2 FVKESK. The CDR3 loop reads CASSQWSSGNTIYF. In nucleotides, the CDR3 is TGTGCCAGCAGCCAATGGAGCTCTGGAAACACCATATATTTT.